Given below is one T cell receptor beta chain in context. No antigen is known for it. The DNA is omitted, as the CDR3 cannot be located on it reliably, and the CDR3 follows TCRdb's listing. The sample belongs to a study of CD8+CD57+ T cells in acquired aplastic anemia. General study results and limits: Common to patients and controls were around 30 CD8+ CDR3 sequences. The CD8+ Simpson's diversity of patients and controls was not significantly different.

In germline, CDR1 is SGHTA, CDR2 FQGNSA. The CDR3 is made up of 14 amino acids, end residues included. Genomic DNA was employed as the template in profiling TCR beta VDJ and CDR3. TCRdb fed the reads into MiXCR, producing one record per CDR3 protein. The repertoire includes 270,000 or so distinct CDR3 sequences, approximately 86% of them detected once, and about 41% sits in the top ten. Patients chosen for sequencing had shown CD8+CD57+ cell expansion by flow cytometry. The cohort consisted entirely of patients having severe acquired aplastic anemia. The V call is TRBV7-2, the J call TRBJ1-1. Sample: sorted CD4+, CD8+, or CD8+CD57+ T cells (not recorded which) from PBMCs. The clonotype was recovered from a human donor with aplastic anemia. CDR3 in amino acids: CASSGGVEGYTFGF.